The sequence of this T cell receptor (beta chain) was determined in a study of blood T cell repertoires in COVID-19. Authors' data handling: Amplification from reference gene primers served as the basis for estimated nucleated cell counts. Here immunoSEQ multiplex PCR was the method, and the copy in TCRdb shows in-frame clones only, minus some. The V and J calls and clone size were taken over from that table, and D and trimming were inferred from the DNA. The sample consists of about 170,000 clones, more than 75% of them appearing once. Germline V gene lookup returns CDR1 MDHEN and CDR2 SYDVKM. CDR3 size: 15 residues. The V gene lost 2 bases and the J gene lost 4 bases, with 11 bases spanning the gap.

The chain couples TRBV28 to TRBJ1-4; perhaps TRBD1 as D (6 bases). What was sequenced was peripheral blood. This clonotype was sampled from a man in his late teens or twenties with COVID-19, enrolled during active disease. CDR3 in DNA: TGTGCCAGCAGTTTAGGGGGGGCGGGTAATGAAAAACTGTTTTTT. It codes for CASSLGGAGNEKLFF.